Presented here are 27 T cell receptor beta chains from one specimen sequenced in a study of regulatory T cells in long-lasting Graves disease. The TCR beta library used iRepertoire HTBI primers with Arm-PCR amplification of CDR3. MiXCR was run by TCRdb on the multiplex PCR reads, yielding one entry per CDR3 protein. The sample lists 400,000 to 500,000 distinct CDR3 sequences; under 25% were seen once. Time point indicated: persistent/refractory GD, antithyroid drugs over 5 years with positive TRAb. TCR sequences were obtained from RNA taken from PBMCs. The starting material was peripheral blood mononuclear cells (PBMCs), obtained when the disease was refractory, from a patient treated with antithyroid drugs. These receptors were obtained from a female donor with Graves disease.

The rearrangement links TRBV4-1 to TRBJ2-7, with 7 bases lining up with TRBD1. This CDR3 region has 15 residues. The germline gives CDR1 MGHRA, CDR2 YSYEKL. V lost 0 bases, J lost 4 bases, and 6 bases stayed unmatched. This chain's CDR3 is CASSQEGDSLYEQYF. The CDR3 region has the DNA TGCGCCAGCAGCCAAGAGGGGGACAGTTTGTACGAGCAGTACTTC.

This clonotype came up many times. The chain recombines TRBV6-1 with TRBJ2-7; D perhaps matches TRBD1 (5 bases). V dropped 6 bases and J dropped 5 bases, with 17 bases sitting between them. The CDR3 has 14 amino acids. Germline CDR1 and CDR2: MNHNS and SASEGT. The CDR3 here is CASSLYVAGNEQYF. The CDR3 DNA reads as TGTGCCAGCAGCCTATATGTGGCAGGGAACGAGCAGTACTTC.

V usage is TRBV6-9 and J usage is TRBJ1-4; D uncertain. CDR1 is MNHGY, CDR2 SVAAGI, per germline. The CDR3 has 15 amino acids. Trimming removed 3 bases from V and 5 bases from J, with 13 bases in between. The CDR3 nucleotides read TGTGCCAGCAGTTACCCCGGCGTAATAAATGAAAAACTGTTTTTT. Its translation: CASSYPGVINEKLFF.

This clonotype was observed many times. This chain links TRBV2 with TRBJ2-7; D not certain. The V gene's germline CDR1 is SNHLY and CDR2 FYNNEI. Deletions cut 8 bases from V and 3 bases from J, with 5 bases between. CDR3 length: 10 residues. The CDR3 here is CASGFYEQYF. DNA of the CDR3: TGTGCCAGCGGGTTCTACGAGCAGTACTTC.

This clonotype was observed many times. J is TRBJ2-7 and V is TRBV12-3 or TRBV12-4; a possible D gene is TRBD1 (6 bases). V lost 4 bases, J lost 3 bases, and 16 bases lay in between. CDR3 length: 15 amino acids. CDR3 loop: CASSSRQAGGYEQYF. In DNA form, the CDR3 reads TGTGCCAGCAGTTCCCGACAGGCGGGCGGCTACGAGCAGTACTTC.

A single count supports this clonotype. This chain links TRBV12-3 or TRBV12-4 with TRBJ2-1, with D possibly TRBD1 on 6 matching bases. V was shortened by 8 bases and J by 6 bases, with 17 bases between the two germline ends. The CDR3 totals 14 residues. The CDR3 spells CASSLPGDGNEQFF. For the CDR3, the DNA is TGTGCCAGCTCCCTTCCAGGGGACGGCAATGAGCAGTTCTTC.

This clonotype occurred a few times. CDR3 DNA: TGCAGTGCTTTTCACTCCGGGACTAGCTGGGGGGAGCAGTACTTC. Its translation: CSAFHSGTSWGEQYF. This sequence joins TRBV20-1 and TRBJ2-7; 9 nucleotides match TRBD2. The CDR3 extends over 15 amino acids. Looked up from germline, CDR1 is DFQATT and CDR2 is SNEGSKA (reference sequence). V was pared by 5 bases and J by 7 bases, with 15 bases of the junction left unmatched.

This clonotype was seen just once. A much larger clone is a single base away; this may be a read error. The V call is TRBV6-1, the J call TRBJ1-5; D call uncertain. The length of the CDR3 is 16 residues. Germline CDR1 reads MNHNS; CDR2 reads SASEGT. Between the trimmed V and J ends, which lost 8 bases and 1 base, there was a span of 18 bases. CDR3 region: CASGRRGRPSNQPQHF. The CDR3 nucleotides read TGTGCCAGCGGAAGAAGAGGCAGGCCAAGCAATCAGCCCCAGCATTTT.

This clonotype showed up just a few times. V usage is TRBV5-1 and J usage is TRBJ2-6; 10 bases line up with TRBD1. This CDR3 spans 18 amino acids. The V gene end was trimmed by 3 bases and the J gene end by 0 bases; junction bases not matched to a gene: 6. Looked up from germline, CDR1 is SGHRS and CDR2 is YFSETQ. CDR3 nucleotide sequence: TGCGCCAGCAGCTCCTCCGGGACAGGGGACTCTGGGGCCAACGTCCTGACTTTC. As protein: CASSSSGTGDSGANVLTF.

At least ten counts were recorded for this clonotype. The chain joins TRBV7-9 to TRBJ2-5; D is perhaps TRBD2 (6 bases). CDR3 size: 14 residues. Per germline, CDR1 SEHNR and CDR2 FQNEAQ (reference sequence). Trimming cost V 3 bases and J 5 bases, with 13 bases left between them. The CDR3: CASSLAGRRETQYF. Here the CDR3 DNA reads TGTGCCAGCAGCTTGGCGGGGAGGCGGGAGACCCAGTACTTC. The full variable domain, with the rest looked up from reference TRBV7-9 and TRBJ2-5, is DTGVSQNPRHKITKRGQNVTFRCDPISEHNRLYWYRQTLGQGPEFLTYFQNEAQLEKSRLLSDRFSAERPKGSFSTLEIQRTEQGDSAMYLCASSLAGRRETQYFGPGTRLLVL.

This clonotype was observed at least ten times. The chain is built from TRBV28 and TRBJ2-2, with 8 nucleotides matching TRBD2. The CDR3 has 19 amino acids. CDR1 MDHEN and CDR2 SYDVKM come from the germline V gene. J was trimmed by 3 bases and V by 3 bases; bases with no gene match: 15. Written as DNA, the CDR3 is TGTGCCAGCAGTTTTGGGATCGGCAACGGGAGGGCCTACACCGGGGAGCTGTTTTTT. This codes for CASSFGIGNGRAYTGELFF.

The chain links TRBV20-1 to TRBJ2-6, with a weak D call TRBD2 (6 bases). Germline loops: CDR1 DFQATT, CDR2 SNEGSKA (reference sequence). V lost 2 bases to trimming and J lost 2 bases, with 10 bases between them. This CDR3 spans 15 amino acids. The CDR3 nucleotides read TGCAGTGCTAGAAGGCGGGGACCTGGGGCCAACGTCCTGACTTTC. This gives the protein CSARRRGPGANVLTF.

Only a few counts were recorded for this clonotype. The rearrangement uses TRBV5-6 and TRBJ1-2; D is unresolved. The V gene's germline CDR1 is SGHDT and CDR2 YYEEEE. Trimming left V 0 bases short and J 6 bases short, with 6 bases between. This CDR3 is 12 amino acids long. As DNA, the CDR3 is TGTGCCAGCAGCTTGGGATCCGATGGCTACACCTTC. Its protein is CASSLGSDGYTF.

Only a few counts were recorded for this clonotype. The chain joins TRBV20-1 to TRBJ1-4; D remains unclear. V was cut by 6 bases and J by 2 bases, with 16 bases left in between. The CDR3 is 15 amino acids. Germline CDR1 DFQATT, CDR2 SNEGSKA (reference sequence). The CDR3 DNA reads TGCAGTGCCCTAGACGGCTCGGGGACTAATGAAAAACTGTTTTTT. Amino acid sequence: CSALDGSGTNEKLFF.

There are a few counts of this clonotype. The J gene is TRBJ1-1, the V gene TRBV27; 8 bases align to TRBD1. CDR1 is MNHEY, CDR2 SMNVEV, per germline (reference sequence). With V trimmed by 0 bases and J by 4 bases, 7 bases remained unmatched. The CDR3 has 16 amino acids. In DNA form, the CDR3 reads TGTGCCAGCAGTTTATCGGCCGGGACAGGCGCCACTGAAGCTTTCTTT. Its translation is CASSLSAGTGATEAFF.

The sample holds many counts of this clonotype. The V call is TRBV28, the J call TRBJ1-1; no clear D. With 7 bases removed from V and 3 bases from J, the gap between germline ends came to 12 bases. The CDR3 is 13 amino acids. Germline V gives CDR1 MDHEN, CDR2 SYDVKM. The CDR3 nucleotides are TGTGCCAGCATGGGCCCGGCAGACACTGAAGCTTTCTTT. It codes for CASMGPADTEAFF.

This clonotype was counted only a few times. The rearrangement links TRBV10-3 to TRBJ2-2; tentatively, D is TRBD1 (6 bases). V shed 2 bases and J shed 4 bases, with 11 bases lying between them. The V gene's germline CDR1 is ENHRY and CDR2 SYGVKD. There are 15 residues in the CDR3. The CDR3 region is CAISERQGSTGELFF. CDR3 in DNA: TGTGCCATCAGTGAGAGGCAGGGGTCCACCGGGGAGCTGTTTTTT.

This clonotype showed up many times. V and J are TRBV6-1 and TRBJ1-2; D not certain. CDR3 size: 13 residues. Germline V CDR1 and CDR2: MNHNS, SASEGT. Trimming stripped 6 bases from V and 8 bases from J, with 16 bases between. CDR3 in amino acids: CASSPDGRRGYTF. The CDR3 DNA is TGTGCCAGCAGCCCCGACGGGAGGAGAGGCTACACCTTC.

The rearrangement joins TRBV3-1 to TRBJ2-7; D is undetermined. Germline lookup yields CDR1 LGHDT and CDR2 YNNKEL (reference sequence). There are 13 residues in the CDR3. The V end was cut by 3 bases, the J end by 3 bases, with 9 bases between. CDR3 loop: CASSQSPLYEQYF. CDR3 bases: TGTGCCAGCAGCCAGAGCCCCCTCTACGAGCAGTACTTC.

This clonotype appeared many times. The chain is built from TRBV20-1 and TRBJ1-2; D gene uncertain. The V end lost 2 bases, the J end lost 4 bases, and 8 bases lay between the germline ends. The CDR3 is made up of 12 amino acids. The germline V gene has CDR1 DFQATT and CDR2 SNEGSKA (reference sequence). The chain's CDR3 is CSARSPGYGYTF. The CDR3 DNA sequence: TGCAGTGCTAGAAGCCCAGGCTATGGCTACACCTTC.

The sample holds many counts of this clonotype. CDR3 in DNA: TGTGCCAGCAGCTTAGATCGGGGGCAGACCCAGTACTTC. Its protein product is CASSLDRGQTQYF. V usage is TRBV28 and J usage is TRBJ2-5, with D tentatively TRBD1 or TRBD2 (6 bases each). V was cut by 6 bases and J by 6 bases, with 14 bases left in between. This CDR3 contains 13 residues. Per germline, CDR1 MDHEN and CDR2 SYDVKM.

This clonotype was detected ten times or more. The rearrangement links TRBV28 to TRBJ2-2, with 7 bases identical to TRBD2. With 2 bases clipped from V and 0 bases from J, the junction kept 9 bases outside the gene matches. CDR1 and CDR2 (germline): MDHEN, SYDVKM. CDR3 length equals 18 residues. CDR3: CASSLPRLAVPNTGELFF. For the CDR3, the DNA is TGTGCCAGCAGTTTACCACGACTAGCTGTCCCGAACACCGGGGAGCTGTTTTTT.

This clonotype appeared a few times. V and J are TRBV29-1 and TRBJ1-1; unclear D gene. The CDR3 is 13 amino acids. Germline CDR1 and CDR2: SQVTM and ANQGSEA. Deletions cut 4 bases from V and 1 base from J, with 10 bases between. The chain's CDR3 is CSVVEGRNTEAFF. The CDR3, as DNA: TGCAGCGTTGTAGAGGGCAGGAACACTGAAGCTTTCTTT.

Remarks on this clonotype: Being one base from a much bigger clone, this may be a read error. V gene TRBV27 combines with J gene TRBJ1-5; D may be TRBD1 (5 bases). Germline V gives CDR1 MNHEY, CDR2 SMNVEV (reference sequence). CDR3 length: 12 amino acids. The V gene lost 6 bases and the J gene lost 7 bases, with 10 bases spanning the gap. CDR3 in DNA: TGTGCCAGCAGGACATCAGGGCAGCCCCAGCATTTT. Translated: CASRTSGQPQHF.

V gene TRBV20-1 combines with J gene TRBJ2-7, with 11 bases fitting TRBD2. The V and J ends lost 0 bases and 2 bases, in that order; junction bases with no gene match: 6. The CDR3 loop spans 16 amino acids. Germline lookup yields CDR1 DFQATT and CDR2 SNEGSKA (reference sequence). The CDR3 nucleotides read TGCAGTGCTAGAGATTTGGGACTAGCGGTTACCTACGAGCAGTACTTC. Its protein is CSARDLGLAVTYEQYF.

This clonotype has at least ten counts. The genes are TRBV12-3 or TRBV12-4 and TRBJ2-7; D ambiguous. Trimming pared 3 bases from V and 0 bases from J, leaving 12 bases between. This CDR3 comprises 15 residues. CDR3 residues: CASSFSSTASYEQYF. The CDR3 DNA reads TGTGCCAGCAGTTTCTCCAGTACGGCCTCCTACGAGCAGTACTTC.

This clonotype has a single count. This sequence may be a read error, since a much larger clone differs from it by one base. This sequence joins TRBV3-1 and TRBJ1-1; D remains ambiguous. V was trimmed by 1 base and J by 8 bases, leaving 11 bases between them. Per germline, CDR1 LGHDT and CDR2 YNNKEL (reference sequence). The CDR3 spans 13 residues. DNA for the CDR3: TGTGCCAGCAGCCAAGGGGGTCCTGGAGAAGCTTTCTTT. This translates into CASSQGGPGEAFF.